This T cell receptor (beta chain) emerged from a study of CD8 T cells in ankylosing spondylitis. Researchers built TCR beta libraries using quantitative 5'-RACE with molecular barcodes. TCRdb re-analysed the 5' RACE reads in MiXCR, keeping a single row per CDR3 protein. Found here are approximately 180,000 distinct CDR3 sequences, roughly 18% of them singletons; the top ten hold around 4.5%. Study outcomes and limitations: With a CD8+ phenotype, disease-linked clones were relatively rare in peripheral blood. Reports say disease-linked clones showed up significantly more in matched ankylosing spondylitis synovial fluid.

Concerning this clonotype: The antigen is not known.

The CDR3 runs 13 residues. Germline V lookup: CDR1 SQVTM, CDR2 ANQGSEA. Trimming took 3 bases from V and 0 from J, leaving 8 bases between them. The V gene is TRBV29-1, the J gene TRBJ1-1; a weak D match, TRBD1 (5 bases). The sequenced sample consisted of blood, either unsorted or a sorted T cell fraction (not recorded which). The TCR sequence derives from a male donor aged 10-35 years with ankylosing spondylitis or in good health (not recorded which). The CDR3 sequence: CSVDGGLNTEAFF. In DNA form, the CDR3 reads TGCAGCGTTGATGGGGGTCTGAACACTGAAGCTTTCTTT.